The present TCR beta chain was sequenced within a study of cytomegalovirus exposure and HLA in healthy donors. About the research overall: Researchers previously reported finding about 110 million unique TCR beta sequences from roughly 200 million T cells. Study-level findings and limits: Indistinguishable V segments, including TRBV6-2 and TRBV6-3, were excluded. A highly shared variant cluster was judged a likely technical artifact.

The primer mix had 60 Vbeta and 13 Jbeta primers. Sequencing used immunoSEQ multiplex PCR; TCRdb keeps in-frame clones, though not all of them. This sample carries 100,000 or so clones, around 80% of them seen once, and the ten largest clones take roughly 1.5%. In regard to this clone: Its antigen remains unidentified.

Unrecorded immune exposure was likely among donors, who were nominally healthy when sampled. This CDR3 contains 13 residues. V shed 6 bases and J 4 bases; nucleotides not matched to a gene: 5. The V gene's germline CDR1 is SQVTM and CDR2 ANQGSEA. The genes are TRBV29-1 and TRBJ1-1, with 10 bases lining up with TRBD1. What was sequenced was PBMCs. The origin of this receptor is a middle-aged man in good health and CMV-seronegative. The CDR3 sequence: CSVGRTGGTEAFF. For the CDR3, the DNA is TGCAGCGTCGGCAGGACAGGGGGCACTGAAGCTTTCTTT. Supplemented by reference TRBV29-1 and TRBJ1-1, the full variable domain reads SAVISQKPSRDICQRGTSLTIQCQVDSQVTMMFWYRQQPGQSLTLIATANQGSEATYESGFVIDKFPISRPNLTFSTLTVSNMSPEDSSIYLCSVGRTGGTEAFFGQGTRLTVV.